Below, one T cell receptor (beta chain) is given with its context. Using immunoSEQ multiplex PCR, the repertoire was profiled, and TCRdb retains in-frame clones only, with some absent. This sample has approximately 2,000,000 clones, with about nine tenths found just once. V shed 7 bases and J shed 1 base, with 4 bases lying between them. The V gene's germline CDR1 is SGHAT and CDR2 FQNNGV. The CDR3 extends over 12 amino acids. This entry belongs to a study of shared clonotypes between healthy human individuals. Sequenced input: naive CD4+ T cells from PBMCs. Documented subset: CD45RA+ positively selected. This receptor was identified in a young man in good health. Some clones in this sample may be carry-over from other donors' samples. The gene calls are TRBV11-2 and TRBJ2-2; D ambiguous. The CDR3 region is CASTGNTGELFF. The CDR3 nucleotides are TGTGCCAGCACTGGGAACACCGGGGAGCTGTTTTTT.